This is a list of T cell receptor beta chains from one sample in a study of vaccination effects on CD4 cells after COVID-19. No antigens are known for them. The repertoire was sequenced with immunoSEQ multiplex PCR; TCRdb's copy has only in-frame clones and lacks some. In the table there are about 46,000 clones, approximately 74% of which are singletons. The sample in question was CD4+ T cells from PBMCs cultured without peptide, obtained before COVID-19 vaccination. All receptors come from a human donor who had a prior SARS-CoV-2 infection. The CDR3 runs from the conserved cysteine through the conserved F or W.

len: 14
j_gene: TRBJ2-7
v_gene: TRBV24-1
CDR3aa: CATSDLLTPYEQYF

len: 11
j_gene: TRBJ2-7
v_gene: TRBV3-1/TRBV3-2
CDR3aa: CASSQFYEQYF

len: 15
j_gene: TRBJ2-6
v_gene: TRBV19
CDR3aa: CASRAAGTGANVLTF

len: 13
j_gene: TRBJ2-3
v_gene: TRBV7-2
CDR3aa: CASSLNLVDTQYF

len: 15
j_gene: TRBJ2-1
v_gene: TRBV4-3
CDR3aa: CASSQDPREYNEQFF

len: 17
j_gene: TRBJ2-1
v_gene: TRBV6-2/TRBV6-3
CDR3aa: CASSYRPAGSSYNEQFF

len: 13
j_gene: TRBJ1-6
v_gene: TRBV7-9
CDR3aa: CASSLELASPLHF

len: 15
j_gene: TRBJ2-5
v_gene: TRBV24-1
CDR3aa: CATSDRTGFQETQYF

len: 15
j_gene: TRBJ2-2
v_gene: TRBV24-1
CDR3aa: CATSDPGLGGGELFF

len: 14
j_gene: TRBJ2-2
v_gene: TRBV5-1
CDR3aa: CASSLQENTGELFF

len: 13
j_gene: TRBJ1-1
v_gene: TRBV7-2
CDR3aa: CASSPDPNTEAFF